The count of the clone carrying this T cell receptor (beta chain) is one. TCRdb's copy holds only in-frame clones and misses some; the assay was immunoSEQ multiplex PCR. The table has about 600,000 clones, roughly 98% seen once. The naive CD8 subset, CD45RO-negative cells positively selected for CCR7, excluded terminally differentiated effector memory CD45RA+ cells. This specimen comes from a study of shared clonotypes between healthy human individuals. The length of the CDR3 is 15 residues. Looked up from germline, CDR1 is SGDLS and CDR2 is YYNGEE. The V gene lost 3 bases and the J gene lost 8 bases, with 20 bases spanning the gap.

This sequence originates from a man younger than 40 in good health. Sequences were obtained from naive CD8+ T cells sorted from blood. The V and J genes are TRBV9 and TRBJ1-2; D perhaps matches TRBD1 (5 bases). CDR3 coding DNA: TGTGCCAGCAGCGGCGAAGGACCGCCCCGGGGGGGCTACACCTTC. It yields the protein CASSGEGPPRGGYTF.